The 32 T cell receptor beta chains listed next were all sequenced from one sample in a study of blood T cell repertoires in COVID-19. The repertoire was sequenced with immunoSEQ multiplex PCR; TCRdb's copy has only in-frame clones and lacks some. This table holds about 76,000 clones, 80% found once. The specimen was peripheral blood. The receptor source for this set is a human donor in a cohort sampled during active COVID-19.

This chain uses TRBV21-1 with TRBJ2-3; the D call of TRBD2 is as the table states it, not checked on the DNA. TRBV21-1 is reported as a pseudogene. The CDR3 runs 17 residues. The chain's CDR3 is CASLEGGGRGGTDTQYF. The CDR3 DNA is TGTGCCAGCCTCGAGGGTGGGGGGAGAGGGGGCACAGATACGCAGTATTTT.

This chain links TRBV28 with TRBJ1-4; 11 bases map to TRBD1. The CDR3 is 18 residues long. Germline lookup yields CDR1 MDHEN and CDR2 SYDVKM. After removal of 4 bases from V and 7 bases from J, the junction contained 14 bases not matched to a gene. This chain's CDR3 is CASSSLGTGGSKGEKLFF. CDR3 nucleotide sequence: TGTGCCAGCAGTTCACTGGGGACAGGGGGTAGTAAGGGTGAAAAACTGTTTTTT. Together with reference TRBV28 and TRBJ1-4, the CDR3 gives the full variable domain: DVKVTQSSRYLVKRTGEKVFLECVQDMDHENMFWYRQDPGLGLRLIYFSYDVKMKEKGDIPEGYSVSREKKERFSLILESASTNQTSMYLCASSSLGTGGSKGEKLFFGSGTQLSVL.

The rearrangement joins TRBV6-5 to TRBJ2-7; D gene uncertain. CDR1 is MNHEY and CDR2 is SVGAGI in the germline V gene. The V and J ends lost 5 bases and 4 bases respectively, with 12 bases between them. The CDR3 spans 13 residues. CDR3 amino acids: CASSTLSVYEQYF. CDR3 bases: TGTGCCAGCAGTACCTTGTCGGTTTACGAGCAGTACTTC.

V usage is TRBV6-6 and J usage is TRBJ1-5; D is ambiguous. Germline V gene lookup returns CDR1 MNHNY and CDR2 SVGAGI (reference sequence). V dropped 6 bases and J dropped 6 bases, with 15 bases sitting between them. The CDR3 covers 14 residues. DNA for the CDR3: TGTGCCAGCAGCCTTAAGCGGTCCCCTCAGCCCCAGCATTTT. It is translated as CASSLKRSPQPQHF.

V and J are TRBV7-2 and TRBJ2-2; 9 nucleotides align to TRBD2. CDR1 SGHTA and CDR2 FQGNSA come from the germline V gene. J gave up 3 bases and V 1 base, and 3 bases lay outside the gene matches. This CDR3 is built from 16 residues. The CDR3 nucleotides are TGTGCCAGCAGCTTAGACAGCGGGGGGCACACCGGGGAGCTGTTTTTT. This encodes CASSLDSGGHTGELFF.

Remarks on this clone: This sample also contains other DNA sequences that code for the same CDR3. This chain uses TRBV20-1 with TRBJ1-4; D is perhaps TRBD1 (5 bases). CDR1 and CDR2 (germline): DFQATT, SNEGSKA (reference sequence). The CDR3 has 11 amino acids. V was pared by 7 bases and J by 8 bases, with 11 bases between. CDR3 amino acids: CSGQGGEKLFF. The CDR3 DNA follows: TGCAGTGGCCAGGGAGGGGAAAAACTGTTTTTT.

The CDR3 nucleotides read TGCGCCAGCAGCCAAGATTCCTCCACAGATACGCAGTATTTT. Encoded protein: CASSQDSSTDTQYF. The rearrangement joins TRBV4-1 to TRBJ2-3; D not resolved. CDR3 length: 14 amino acids. Germline values: CDR1 MGHRA, CDR2 YSYEKL. Trimming stripped 0 bases from V and 2 bases from J, with 6 bases between.

The chain employs TRBV5-1 and TRBJ1-5; 7 nucleotides line up with TRBD1. The CDR3 is 17 residues long. Looked up from germline, CDR1 is SGHRS and CDR2 is YFSETQ. Trimming cost V 4 bases and J 6 bases; bases outside gene matches: 16. The CDR3 here is CASSPDPVTGSGQPQHF. CDR3 DNA sequence: TGCGCCAGCAGCCCTGACCCTGTGACAGGGAGCGGTCAGCCCCAGCATTTT. The full variable domain, rest sourced from reference TRBV5-1 and TRBJ1-5, is KAGVTQTPRYLIKTRGQQVTLSCSPISGHRSVSWYQQTPGQGLQFLFEYFSETQRNKGNFPGRFSGRQFSNSRSEMNVSTLELGDSALYLCASSPDPVTGSGQPQHFGDGTRLSIL.

The V gene is TRBV24-1, the J gene TRBJ2-5, with D perhaps TRBD1 (6 bases). This CDR3 has 14 residues. V gave up 4 bases and J gave up 4 bases, with 12 bases separating them. Germline assignment: CDR1 KGHDR and CDR2 SFDVKD. CDR3 sequence: CATSEMDSPETQYF. CDR3 bases: TGTGCCACCAGTGAGATGGACAGCCCAGAGACCCAGTACTTC.

The V call is TRBV2, the J call TRBJ2-5; D remains unclear. Trimming left V 3 bases short and J 7 bases short, with 3 bases between. CDR1 and CDR2 (germline): SNHLY, FYNNEI. This CDR3 is 10 amino acids long. The CDR3 loop is CASSDLTQYF. The CDR3, as DNA: TGTGCCAGCAGTGACCTGACCCAGTACTTC.

V gene TRBV7-3 combines with J gene TRBJ1-1, with 7 bases that match TRBD1. The CDR3 contains 17 residues. The germline V gene has CDR1 SGHTA and CDR2 FQGTGA. Unmatched junction bases numbered 7, after V lost 0 bases and J lost 0 bases. In DNA, the CDR3 is TGTGCCAGCAGCTTAACCCGGCTGGGGACAGTGAACACTGAAGCTTTCTTT. Amino acid sequence: CASSLTRLGTVNTEAFF.

The rearrangement links TRBV3-1 (or the pseudogene TRBV3-2) to TRBJ1-4; D remains ambiguous. Germline loops: CDR1 LGHDT, CDR2 YNNKEL (reference sequence). This CDR3 spans 12 amino acids. V lost 4 bases and J 7 bases, leaving 7 bases between the germline ends. Here the CDR3 reads CASSLPGEKLFF. CDR3 nucleotides: TGTGCCAGCAGCCTGCCGGGTGAAAAACTGTTTTTT.

The CDR3 DNA reads TGTGCCAGCAGCTTGTCCGCGCGGGGGGACTACGAGCAGTACTTC. It is translated as CASSLSARGDYEQYF. This chain joins TRBV7-2 and TRBJ2-7, with 8 bases that match TRBD2. The CDR3 is made up of 15 amino acids. Germline-derived CDR1 and CDR2 are SGHTA and FQGNSA. Trimming took 3 bases from V and 3 from J; bases not matched to a gene: 7. Complete variable domain (other parts from reference TRBV7-2 and TRBJ2-7): GAGVSQSPSNKVTEKGKDVELRCDPISGHTALYWYRQSLGQGLEFLIYFQGNSAPDKSGLPSDRFSAERTGGSVSTLTIQRTQQEDSAVYLCASSLSARGDYEQYFGPGTRLTVT.

The chain links TRBV11-3 to TRBJ2-1; 9 nucleotides agree with TRBD2. This CDR3 region has 14 residues. Unmatched junction bases numbered 4, after V lost 5 bases and J lost 5 bases. Germline V gives CDR1 SGHNT, CDR2 YENEEA. Here the CDR3 DNA reads TGTGCCAGCAGCATTAGCGGGGGTAACAATGAGCAGTTCTTC. Translation: CASSISGGNNEQFF.

The chain is built from TRBV7-9 and TRBJ2-3; D remains ambiguous. The CDR3 sequence is 16 residues long. Germline CDR1 is SEHNR and CDR2 is FQNEAQ (reference sequence). Trimming removed 1 base from V and 0 bases from J, with 11 bases in between. The CDR3 DNA sequence: TGTGCCAGCAGCTTAGGCGGCGGAGCGAGCACAGATACGCAGTATTTT. Protein: CASSLGGGASTDTQYF.

The chain recombines TRBV10-3 with TRBJ2-5; 10 nucleotides match TRBD1. The length of the CDR3 is 15 residues. The J segment lost 0 bases and the V segment lost 6 bases, leaving 4 bases of the junction unmatched. The germline V gene has CDR1 ENHRY and CDR2 SYGVKD. DNA of the CDR3: TGTGCCATCAGCCCGGGACAGGGGAACCAAGAGACCCAGTACTTC. Protein sequence: CAISPGQGNQETQYF.

V and J are TRBV27 and TRBJ1-5; 7 bases are shared with TRBD1. J lost 6 bases, V lost 5 bases, and 4 bases had no gene match. The CDR3 has 13 amino acids. Germline assignment: CDR1 MNHEY and CDR2 SMNVEV (reference sequence). In nucleotides, the CDR3 is TGTGCCAGCAGTGACAGGGCTGGTCAGCCCCAGCATTTT. It specifies CASSDRAGQPQHF.

This chain links TRBV6-4 with TRBJ1-1; 7 positions agree with TRBD1. The CDR3 consists of 14 residues. J was trimmed by 4 bases and V by 4 bases; bases with no gene match: 6. Germline-derived CDR1 and CDR2 are MRHNA and SNTAGT. CDR3 sequence: CASSVTRGSTEAFF. The CDR3 nucleotides are TGTGCCAGCAGTGTTACCAGGGGGAGCACTGAAGCTTTCTTT.

This clone was found a few times. The chain links TRBV7-8 to TRBJ2-7, with D possibly being TRBD1 (7 bases). The CDR3 covers 14 residues. Between the trimmed V and J ends, which lost 1 base and 7 bases, there was a span of 14 bases. Germline assignment: CDR1 SGHVS and CDR2 FQNEAQ. The CDR3 coding sequence is TGTGCCAGCAGCTTAGGCCGGGACAGCGGGGAGCAGTACGTC. It codes for CASSLGRDSGEQYV.

This chain links TRBV24-1 with TRBJ2-3, with a tentative D call TRBD1 (5 bases). The CDR3 has 14 amino acids. From germline, CDR1 is KGHDR and CDR2 SFDVKD. The ends were cut back, 5 bases at V and 8 bases at J, with 16 bases in the middle. DNA for the CDR3: TGTGCCACCAGTGCCAGGGTCGCCTCCGGTACGCAGTATTTT. Translated: CATSARVASGTQYF.

CDR3 DNA sequence: TGTGCCAGCAGCGATTCTAGCGGCGGAAGGATTCAGTACTTC. This sequence encodes CASSDSSGGRIQYF. The J gene is TRBJ2-4, the V gene TRBV9; 7 bases are a match to TRBD2. The CDR3 sequence is 14 residues long. Germline V gene lookup returns CDR1 SGDLS and CDR2 YYNGEE. Germline trimming cut 3 bases from V and 10 bases from J; bases unmatched to any gene: 10.

This clone was observed a single time. The rearrangement uses TRBV18 and TRBJ1-2; 7 positions agree with TRBD1. This CDR3 has 13 amino acids. The trim removed 1 base at V and 9 bases at J, leaving 5 bases unmatched. Germline values: CDR1 KGHSH, CDR2 LQKENI. The CDR3 DNA is TGTGCCAGCTCACCACGTGGACAGGAGAGCTACACCTTC. It translates to CASSPRGQESYTF. Full variable domain (outside the CDR3, taken from reference TRBV18 and TRBJ1-2): NAGVMQNPRHLVRRRGQEARLRCSPMKGHSHVYWYRQLPEEGLKFMVYLQKENIIDESGMPKERFSAEFPKEGPSILRIQQVVRGDSAAYFCASSPRGQESYTFGSGTRLTVV.

This sequence joins TRBV19 and TRBJ2-5; 9 bases agree with TRBD1. Losses at the gene ends were 2 bases for V and 5 bases for J; bases not matched to a gene: 9. The CDR3 contains 16 residues. Germline lookup yields CDR1 LNHDA and CDR2 SQIVND (reference sequence). In nucleotides, the CDR3 is TGTGCCAGTAGTATACTGGGACAGGGACAGCGGGAGACCCAGTACTTC. It specifies CASSILGQGQRETQYF. The full variable domain, rest sourced from reference TRBV19 and TRBJ2-5, is DGGITQSPKYLFRKEGQNVTLSCEQNLNHDAMYWYRQDPGQGLRLIYYSQIVNDFQKGDIAEGYSVSREKKESFPLTVTSAQKNPTAFYLCASSILGQGQRETQYFGPGTRLLVL.

J is TRBJ1-4 and V is TRBV2; D gene uncertain. The CDR3 loop spans 13 amino acids. V gave up 1 base and J gave up 5 bases, with 5 bases separating them. CDR1 is SNHLY and CDR2 is FYNNEI in the germline V gene. CDR3 protein: CASSEVRNEKLFF. In nucleotides, the CDR3 is TGTGCCAGCAGTGAAGTGCGGAATGAAAAACTGTTTTTT.

V is TRBV6-6 and J is TRBJ1-5; no reliable D call. V lost 3 bases and J lost 4, with 10 bases in between. From germline, CDR1 is MNHNY and CDR2 SVGAGI (reference sequence). The CDR3 totals 14 residues. The CDR3 DNA reads TGTGCCAGCAGTTATGATCCGCGGAATCAGCCCCAGCATTTT. Encoded protein: CASSYDPRNQPQHF.

The V and J genes are TRBV9 and TRBJ2-3, with a weak D call TRBD1 (6 bases). Trimming cost V 0 bases and J 1 base, with 18 bases left between them. CDR3 length equals 18 residues. Germline CDR1 SGDLS, CDR2 YYNGEE. CDR3 protein: CASSVAPGGPPRTDTQYF. The CDR3 DNA reads as TGTGCCAGCAGCGTAGCCCCTGGGGGCCCGCCACGCACAGATACGCAGTATTTT.

This clone was seen only a few times. The rearrangement links TRBV5-6 to TRBJ1-2; 7 bases are a match to TRBD1. V lost 3 bases to trimming and J lost 4 bases; unmatched junction nucleotides: 3. This CDR3 has 13 residues. Germline CDR1 SGHDT, CDR2 YYEEEE. CDR3 in amino acids: CASSSGQFYGYTF. The CDR3 DNA follows: TGTGCCAGCAGCTCGGGACAGTTCTATGGCTACACCTTC.

The CDR3 sequence: CASRGQGNSPLHF. The DNA of the CDR3 is TGTGCCAGCAGGGGGCAGGGTAATTCACCCCTCCACTTT. This rearrangement joins TRBV28 to TRBJ1-6; a possible D gene is TRBD1 (5 bases). Germline CDR1 MDHEN, CDR2 SYDVKM. The V gene lost 6 bases and the J gene lost 6 bases, with 9 bases spanning the gap. This CDR3 is 13 amino acids long.

The CDR3 DNA is TGCAGTGCTAGTCGCGGACAGGGCATCTCCTACGAGCAGTACTTC. This codes for CSASRGQGISYEQYF. The chain is built from TRBV20-1 and TRBJ2-7, with TRBD1 matching 8 bases. After removal of 3 bases from V and 0 bases from J, the junction contained 7 bases not matched to a gene. Germline CDR1 and CDR2: DFQATT and SNEGSKA (reference sequence). This CDR3 region has 15 residues.

The chain couples TRBV7-9 to TRBJ2-7, with TRBD1 as a possible D gene (6 bases). V lost 0 bases and J 5 bases, leaving 11 bases between the germline ends. This CDR3 comprises 14 residues. Germline V gene sequence: CDR1 SEHNR, CDR2 FQNEAQ (reference sequence). CDR3 in amino acids: CASSLATGIDEQYF. Here the CDR3 DNA reads TGTGCCAGCAGCTTAGCAACAGGGATCGACGAGCAGTACTTC.

The chain uses TRBV11-2 and TRBJ1-1; no firm D call. V shed 1 base and J shed 4 bases, with 10 bases lying between them. This CDR3 is 14 amino acids long. The germline CDR1 and CDR2 sequences are SGHAT and FQNNGV. In nucleotides, the CDR3 is TGTGCCAGCAGCTTAGTCGTGTACAGCACTGAAGCTTTCTTT. It codes for CASSLVVYSTEAFF.

The chain recombines TRBV4-1 with TRBJ1-5, with TRBD1 identical over 8 bases. J lost 2 bases, V lost 6 bases, and 9 bases had no gene match. From germline, CDR1 is MGHRA and CDR2 YSYEKL. The CDR3 has 16 residues. CDR3 DNA sequence: TGCGCCAGCAGACTGAGGGCGGGACAGGGCAATCAGCCCCAGCATTTT. Translating it yields CASRLRAGQGNQPQHF.